Following are 12 T cell receptor beta chains from one sample sequenced in a study of PD-1 blockade in classical Hodgkin lymphoma. TCRdb keeps only in-frame clones here, not all; method: immunoSEQ multiplex PCR. Among roughly 6,900 clones, around 88% were seen once, and the ten largest hold around 39%. Indicated time point: cycle 4 day 1 (C4D1), after 5 to 7 weeks of nivolumab. Every patient relapsed after autologous stem cell transplantation, and brentuximab vedotin exposure varied. The sequencing here drew on peripheral blood mononuclear cells (PBMCs), taken before the fourth cycle of nivolumab. The receptors come from a human donor with classical Hodgkin lymphoma.

The chain is built from TRBV9 and TRBJ2-2; 7 bases map to TRBD1. Germline CDR1 is SGDLS and CDR2 is YYNGEE. Trimming took 3 bases from V and 6 from J; bases not matched to a gene: 11. CDR3 length equals 16 residues. The CDR3 here is CASSARDSRWSGELFF. DNA of the CDR3: TGTGCCAGCAGCGCCCGGGACAGCAGATGGTCCGGGGAGCTGTTTTTT.

The chain combines TRBV6-5 with TRBJ1-2; 9 positions agree with TRBD1. Germline values: CDR1 MNHEY, CDR2 SVGAGI. V lost 0 bases and J lost 4; bases outside the gene matches: 0. The CDR3 covers 14 residues. The CDR3 DNA reads as TGTGCCAGCAGTTACTCGACAGGGGGCTATGGCTACACCTTC. Amino acids: CASSYSTGGYGYTF.

This chain joins TRBV11-2 and TRBJ1-1; D ambiguous. The germline V gene encodes CDR1 SGHAT and CDR2 FQNNGV. This CDR3 comprises 12 residues. V lost 5 bases to trimming and J lost 8 bases, with 12 bases between them. CDR3 sequence reads: CASSHLTAEAFF. The DNA of the CDR3 is TGTGCCAGCAGCCACCTAACTGCAGAAGCTTTCTTT. Based on the CDR3 plus reference TRBV11-2 and TRBJ1-1, the full variable domain is EAGVAQSPRYKIIEKRQSVAFWCNPISGHATLYWYQQILGQGPKLLIQFQNNGVVDDSQLPKDRFSAERLKGVDSTLKIQPAKLEDSAVYLCASSHLTAEAFFGQGTRLTVV.

V gene TRBV10-1 combines with J gene TRBJ1-6, with 7 nucleotides matching TRBD1. Germline V gives CDR1 WNHNN, CDR2 SYGVQD (reference sequence). This CDR3 is built from 14 residues. V trimming: 6 bases; J trimming: 5 bases; junction bases outside the gene matches: 4. The CDR3 coding sequence is TGCGCCAGCAGCGGGACAGAGGATAATTCACCCCTCCACTTT. It codes for CASSGTEDNSPLHF.

This chain uses TRBV5-6 with TRBJ2-1; D remains ambiguous. The V end lost 3 bases, the J end lost 7 bases, and 14 bases lay between the germline ends. There are 14 residues in the CDR3. Germline assignment: CDR1 SGHDT and CDR2 YYEEEE. CDR3 loop: CASSSRSTENEQFF. The DNA of the CDR3 is TGTGCCAGCAGCTCTAGGTCCACCGAGAATGAGCAGTTCTTC.

The table lists this clone with a count of one. One junction end does not reproduce the germline sequence, and a read error may be involved. The genes are TRBV30 and TRBJ1-5; D is ambiguous. This CDR3 is built from 15 residues. CDR1 and CDR2 (germline): GTSNPN, SVGIG (reference sequence). The CDR3 is CAWSVPGTSSQPQHF. In nucleotides, the CDR3 is TGTGCCTGGAGTGTACCCGGAACGAGCAGTCAGCCCCAGCATTTT.

This clone came up once. The CDR3 spells CAISVGGTEAFF. CDR3 coding DNA: TGTGCCATCTCCGTGGGGGGCACTGAAGCTTTCTTT. The J gene is TRBJ1-1, the V gene TRBV10-3; tentatively, D is TRBD1 (5 bases). This CDR3 has 12 amino acids. From germline, CDR1 is ENHRY and CDR2 SYGVKD. Trimming removed 8 bases from V and 4 bases from J, with 11 bases in between.

The chain is built from TRBV6-1 and TRBJ2-1, with D unclear. There are 13 residues in the CDR3. Per germline, CDR1 MNHNS and CDR2 SASEGT. V lost 5 bases to trimming and J lost 5 bases, with 10 bases between them. The CDR3 nucleotides read TGTGCCAGCAGTTTTGTTAGGAACAATGAGCAGTTCTTC. Translated: CASSFVRNNEQFF.

Only a few counts were recorded for this clone. The J gene is TRBJ2-5, the V gene TRBV5-1; D is perhaps TRBD2 (6 bases). V was pared by 0 bases and J by 1 base, with 16 bases between. The CDR3 loop spans 17 amino acids. Looked up from germline, CDR1 is SGHRS and CDR2 is YFSETQ. The CDR3 protein is CASSLGRGGETQETQYF. CDR3 DNA: TGCGCCAGCAGCTTGGGGAGGGGCGGGGAGACCCAAGAGACCCAGTACTTC.

The V and J genes are TRBV14 and TRBJ2-1; D may be TRBD1 (5 bases). Germline V lookup: CDR1 SGHDN, CDR2 FVKESK. Trimming took off 5 bases at V and 4 bases at J, with 9 bases between the two ends. The CDR3 sequence is 13 residues long. The CDR3 nucleotides are TGTGCCAGCAGCTCCAGACAGTACAATGAGCAGTTCTTC. This translates into CASSSRQYNEQFF.

The chain has TRBV12-5 and TRBJ2-1; D may be TRBD1 (6 bases). This CDR3 has 14 residues. V was clipped by 6 bases and J by 4 bases, with 13 bases between them. The germline gives CDR1 LGHNT, CDR2 FRNRAP. The CDR3 DNA follows: TGTGCTAGTGGGAAGGACAGCCTTTACAATGAGCAGTTCTTC. Protein product: CASGKDSLYNEQFF. The whole variable domain, remainder taken from reference TRBV12-5 and TRBJ2-1, is DARVTQTPRHKVTEMGQEVTMRCQPILGHNTVFWYRQTMMQGLELLAYFRNRAPLDDSGMPKDRFSAEMPDATLATLKIQPSEPRDSAVYFCASGKDSLYNEQFFGPGTRLTVL.

In its sample, this clone was seen a few times. This chain connects TRBV7-9 to TRBJ1-6, with TRBD1 as a possible D gene (5 bases). V was trimmed by 2 bases and J by 6 bases, leaving 11 bases between them. The CDR3 runs 15 residues. Germline V gives CDR1 SEHNR, CDR2 FQNEAQ (reference sequence). The CDR3 DNA is TGTGCCAGCAGCTTACGGGGGACGCCTAATTCACCCCTCCACTTT. Its translation: CASSLRGTPNSPLHF.